A single sample gave rise to the 31 T cell receptor beta chains below, sequenced in a study of PD-1 blockade in mismatch repair-deficient tumors. Clones were sequenced by immunoSEQ multiplex PCR, and TCRdb holds only the in-frame ones, with some missing. The sample contains just under 65,000 clones, roughly 88% of which appear only once. Here the sequenced sample was peripheral blood, taken 52 weeks after starting pembrolizumab. Receptor source: an adult with mismatch repair-deficient cancer.

The rearrangement uses TRBV14 and TRBJ2-1; weak D call: TRBD2 (6 bases). The germline V gene has CDR1 SGHDN and CDR2 FVKESK. This CDR3 has 14 residues. V lost 2 bases to trimming and J lost 10 bases, with 15 bases between them. CDR3 bases: TGTGCCAGCAGCCAAACGACTAGGACTAAGGAGCAGTTCTTC. This translates into CASSQTTRTKEQFF.

The chain employs TRBV18 and TRBJ1-1; D gene uncertain. V dropped 3 bases and J dropped 2 bases, with 10 bases sitting between them. CDR1 KGHSH and CDR2 LQKENI come from the germline V gene. The CDR3 is 14 residues long. The CDR3 DNA is TGTGCCAGCTCACCCCGATGGGATAACACTGAAGCTTTCTTT. The encoded protein is CASSPRWDNTEAFF.

The rearrangement uses TRBV4-3 and TRBJ2-4; 7 positions agree with TRBD1. The germline CDR1 and CDR2 sequences are LGHNA and YSLEER. This CDR3 contains 18 residues. V lost 0 bases to trimming and J lost 1 base; unmatched junction nucleotides: 9. CDR3 amino acids: CASSQEKYRGEAKNIQYF. CDR3 DNA: TGCGCCAGCAGCCAAGAGAAATACAGGGGTGAGGCCAAAAACATTCAGTACTTC.

The rearrangement links TRBV7-9 to TRBJ2-2, with 8 bases identical to TRBD2. J was trimmed by 1 base and V by 3 bases; bases with no gene match: 4. Germline V gene sequence: CDR1 SEHNR, CDR2 FQNEAQ (reference sequence). The CDR3 loop spans 16 amino acids. CDR3 nucleotide sequence: TGTGCCAGCAGCTTCTTAGCGGGATTGAACACCGGGGAGCTGTTTTTT. It yields the protein CASSFLAGLNTGELFF. The variable domain in full, with the rest retrieved from reference TRBV7-9 and TRBJ2-2, is DTGVSQNPRHKITKRGQNVTFRCDPISEHNRLYWYRQTLGQGPEFLTYFQNEAQLEKSRLLSDRFSAERPKGSFSTLEIQRTEQGDSAMYLCASSFLAGLNTGELFFGEGSRLTVL.

CDR3 bases: TGTGCCAGTCCTGACGTAGCGGGGGCCCCTTACAATGAGCAGTTCTTC. Translation: CASPDVAGAPYNEQFF. The rearrangement uses TRBV27 and TRBJ2-1, with 9 positions matching TRBD2. V was clipped by 9 bases and J by 4 bases; unmatched bases: 13. Germline V gene lookup returns CDR1 MNHEY and CDR2 SMNVEV (reference sequence). This CDR3 is built from 16 residues.

A note on this clone: Different DNA sequences within this sample yield the same CDR3. The gene calls are TRBV7-2 and TRBJ2-3, with D maybe TRBD2 (6 bases). Germline lookup yields CDR1 SGHTA and CDR2 FQGNSA. The CDR3 totals 15 residues. Trimming took off 1 base at V and 4 bases at J, with 12 bases between the two ends. In DNA form, the CDR3 reads TGTGCCAGCAGCTTAGGTCTAGCGTTTCCAGATACGCAGTATTTT. It encodes CASSLGLAFPDTQYF. Filled out from reference TRBV7-2 and TRBJ2-3, the complete variable domain reads GAGVSQSPSNKVTEKGKDVELRCDPISGHTALYWYRQSLGQGLEFLIYFQGNSAPDKSGLPSDRFSAERTGGSVSTLTIQRTQQEDSAVYLCASSLGLAFPDTQYFGPGTRLTVL.

This chain uses TRBV11-3 with TRBJ2-1, with TRBD2 identical over 15 bases. V dropped 1 base and J dropped 7; count of bases not matched to a gene: 8. This CDR3 has 18 amino acids. From germline, CDR1 is SGHNT and CDR2 YENEEA. The CDR3 DNA follows: TGTGCCAGCAGCTTAGGAACGCGGACTAGCGGGAGGGTTAATGAGCAGTTCTTC. It translates to CASSLGTRTSGRVNEQFF.

The chain uses TRBV5-1 and TRBJ2-2; D possibly corresponds to TRBD2 (5 bases). The CDR3 runs to 13 residues. With 6 bases removed from V and 2 bases from J, the gap between germline ends came to 8 bases. Germline CDR1 SGHRS, CDR2 YFSETQ. The CDR3 DNA reads TGCGCCAGCACCGGGAAAAACACCGGGGAGCTGTTTTTT. Translated, it gives CASTGKNTGELFF.

V is TRBV21-1 and J is TRBJ1-5. TRBV21-1 is described as a pseudogene. The CDR3 is 14 residues long. CDR3 coding DNA: TGTGCCAGCACCCCTAGCCGGGACAATCAGCCCCAGCATTTT. Its translation is CASTPSRDNQPQHF.

The V and J genes are TRBV7-6 and TRBJ2-2, with D perhaps matching TRBD1 or TRBD2 (5 bases each). Trimming removed 1 base from V and 3 bases from J, with 15 bases in between. Germline V CDR1 and CDR2: SGHVS, FNYEAQ. The CDR3 covers 17 residues. The CDR3 sequence is CASSLVGAGWDTGELFF. The CDR3 coding sequence is TGTGCCAGCAGCTTAGTCGGGGCCGGATGGGACACCGGGGAGCTGTTTTTT.

The chain links TRBV2 to TRBJ2-7; TRBD2 might be the D (5 bases). The germline V gene encodes CDR1 SNHLY and CDR2 FYNNEI. The CDR3 is 13 amino acids. Trimming pared 6 bases from V and 5 bases from J, leaving 14 bases between. The CDR3 spells CASSSPGSDEQYF. The CDR3 nucleotides read TGTGCCAGCAGCTCGCCGGGGTCGGACGAGCAGTACTTC. The entire variable domain, with the rest obtained from reference TRBV2 and TRBJ2-7, is as follows: EPEVTQTPSHQVTQMGQEVILRCVPISNHLYFYWYRQILGQKVEFLVSFYNNEISEKSEIFDDQFSVERPDGSNFTLKIRSTKLEDSAMYFCASSSPGSDEQYFGPGTRLTVT.

The CDR3 region has the DNA TGTGCCAGCAGCTCCGCCGATTTAGGGGACAATGAGCAGTTCTTC. It translates to CASSSADLGDNEQFF. The V call is TRBV13, the J call TRBJ2-1, with a tentative D call TRBD1 (5 bases). Trimming shortened V by 4 bases and J by 5 bases, and 15 bases separated the two germline ends. The CDR3 runs 15 residues. Germline assignment: CDR1 PRHDT and CDR2 FYEKMQ (reference sequence).

The rearrangement uses TRBV28 and TRBJ2-7, with unresolved D. The V end was cut by 2 bases, the J end by 1 base, with 6 bases between. Per the germline V gene, CDR1 is MDHEN and CDR2 is SYDVKM. This CDR3 comprises 13 residues. The CDR3 DNA follows: TGTGCCAGCAGTTTAACTGGATCCTACGAGCAGTACTTC. Its protein is CASSLTGSYEQYF. The full variable domain, rest sourced from reference TRBV28 and TRBJ2-7, is DVKVTQSSRYLVKRTGEKVFLECVQDMDHENMFWYRQDPGLGLRLIYFSYDVKMKEKGDIPEGYSVSREKKERFSLILESASTNQTSMYLCASSLTGSYEQYFGPGTRLTVT.

The rearrangement uses TRBV5-1 and TRBJ2-5; unclear D gene. Per the germline V gene, CDR1 is SGHRS and CDR2 is YFSETQ. Between the trimmed V and J ends, which lost 6 bases and 2 bases, there was a span of 20 bases. CDR3 length: 16 amino acids. This CDR3 is CASTFTPGSPQETQYF. Here the CDR3 DNA reads TGCGCCAGCACCTTTACCCCAGGAAGCCCTCAAGAGACCCAGTACTTC.

The V gene is TRBV2, the J gene TRBJ1-2; TRBD1 might be the D (5 bases). This CDR3 is built from 14 residues. Trimming left V 2 bases short and J 7 bases short, with 14 bases between. The germline V gene has CDR1 SNHLY and CDR2 FYNNEI. CDR3 DNA sequence: TGTGCCAGCAGTGAAACCCGAGGGGAGTCTGGCTACACCTTC. It encodes CASSETRGESGYTF. The full variable domain, with the rest looked up from reference TRBV2 and TRBJ1-2, is EPEVTQTPSHQVTQMGQEVILRCVPISNHLYFYWYRQILGQKVEFLVSFYNNEISEKSEIFDDQFSVERPDGSNFTLKIRSTKLEDSAMYFCASSETRGESGYTFGSGTRLTVV.

Only one count was recorded for this clone. The V gene is TRBV19, the J gene TRBJ2-2; TRBD2 matches at 8 bases. The germline V gene has CDR1 LNHDA and CDR2 SQIVND (reference sequence). After removal of 5 bases from V and 5 bases from J, the junction contained 10 bases not matched to a gene. CDR3 length: 16 residues. CDR3 DNA: TGTGCCAGTAGTCCGACACGACTAGCGTCAACCGGGGAGCTGTTTTTT. The encoded protein is CASSPTRLASTGELFF.

The V gene is TRBV5-8, the J gene TRBJ2-1, with D tentatively TRBD2 (5 bases). The V gene lost 5 bases and the J gene lost 6 bases, with 12 bases spanning the gap. Germline-derived CDR1 and CDR2 are SGHTS and YDEGEE. The CDR3 length is 13 residues. CDR3 region: CASRGVFLNEQFF. As DNA, the CDR3 is TGTGCCAGCAGGGGAGTATTCCTCAATGAGCAGTTCTTC.

The chain carries TRBV28 and TRBJ2-1; possibly TRBD1 for D (6 bases). The germline V gene has CDR1 MDHEN and CDR2 SYDVKM. With 7 bases removed from V and 3 bases from J, the gap between germline ends came to 19 bases. The CDR3 consists of 16 residues. Here the CDR3 reads CASTKADSSFYNEQFF. The CDR3, as DNA: TGTGCCAGCACCAAAGCGGACAGTTCCTTCTACAATGAGCAGTTCTTC. Variable domain in full (rest from reference TRBV28 and TRBJ2-1): DVKVTQSSRYLVKRTGEKVFLECVQDMDHENMFWYRQDPGLGLRLIYFSYDVKMKEKGDIPEGYSVSREKKERFSLILESASTNQTSMYLCASTKADSSFYNEQFFGPGTRLTVL.

This rearrangement joins TRBV7-6 to TRBJ2-1; 9 positions match TRBD1. The CDR3 covers 15 residues. Germline V gives CDR1 SGHVS, CDR2 FNYEAQ. The V segment lost 4 bases and the J segment 5 bases; nucleotides outside the gene matches: 6. The CDR3 here is CASSSGTGIHNEQFF. CDR3 sequence (DNA): TGTGCCAGCAGCTCCGGGACAGGGATTCACAATGAGCAGTTCTTC.

There are a few counts of this clone. The chain carries TRBV7-9 and TRBJ1-1; D possibly corresponds to TRBD1 (5 bases). The germline V and J ends were trimmed by 1 base and 6 bases, with 6 bases remaining between them. The CDR3 loop spans 12 amino acids. Germline CDR1 reads SEHNR; CDR2 reads FQNEAQ (reference sequence). The CDR3 sequence: CASSLEGAEAFF. The CDR3 DNA sequence: TGTGCCAGCAGCTTAGAAGGGGCTGAAGCTTTCTTT.

The chain uses TRBV11-1 and TRBJ2-7; a possible D gene is TRBD1 (6 bases). This CDR3 region has 16 residues. Germline loops: CDR1 SGHAT, CDR2 FQDESV (reference sequence). V lost 1 base, J lost 0 bases, and 13 bases lay in between. CDR3 sequence: CASSLVRRDNSYEQYF. DNA for the CDR3: TGTGCCAGCAGCTTAGTTCGTCGGGACAACTCCTACGAGCAGTACTTC.

The rearrangement links TRBV7-9 to TRBJ1-1, with D unclear. The CDR3 contains 13 residues. The germline V and J ends were trimmed by 3 bases and 5 bases, with 10 bases remaining between them. Per germline, CDR1 SEHNR and CDR2 FQNEAQ (reference sequence). The CDR3 DNA is TGTGCCAGCAGCTTCCGCTTATCAACTGAAGCTTTCTTT. It translates to CASSFRLSTEAFF.

The chain employs TRBV29-1 and TRBJ2-3; either TRBD1 or TRBD2 may fit D (5 bases each). Germline V gene data show CDR1 as SQVTM and CDR2 as ANQGSEA. CDR3 length equals 14 residues. The V end was cut by 3 bases, the J end by 1 base, with 11 bases between. DNA of the CDR3: TGCAGCGTTGATGGGACGATACGCACAGATACGCAGTATTTT. This sequence encodes CSVDGTIRTDTQYF.

The rearrangement uses TRBV29-1 and TRBJ1-3; D gene ambiguous. The CDR3 covers 16 residues. V lost 2 bases to trimming and J lost 0 bases, with 14 bases between them. The germline V gene encodes CDR1 SQVTM and CDR2 ANQGSEA. CDR3 coding DNA: TGCAGCGTTGAATCAACGGACGGATCCTCTGGAAACACCATATATTTT. Translated: CSVESTDGSSGNTIYF.

The genes are TRBV4-1 and TRBJ2-1, with D hard to call. The CDR3 length is 17 residues. Germline V lookup: CDR1 MGHRA, CDR2 YSYEKL. V was cut by 2 bases and J by 0 bases, with 14 bases left in between. The CDR3 nucleotides read TGCGCCAGCAGCCAAATTTTAAGGTTCAGCTCCTACAATGAGCAGTTCTTC. It specifies CASSQILRFSSYNEQFF.

This chain uses TRBV19 with TRBJ2-1; 7 bases align to TRBD2. Unmatched junction bases numbered 3, after V lost 1 base and J lost 3 bases. There are 15 residues in the CDR3. Germline V CDR1 and CDR2: LNHDA, SQIVND (reference sequence). The CDR3 DNA sequence: TGTGCCAGTAGTATAGGCGGGAGTCACTACAATGAGCAGTTCTTC. Translated, it gives CASSIGGSHYNEQFF.

V usage is TRBV27 and J usage is TRBJ2-1; possible D gene TRBD2, 6 bases. In germline, CDR1 is MNHEY, CDR2 SMNVEV (reference sequence). This CDR3 comprises 15 residues. V lost 4 bases, J lost 6 bases, and 16 bases lay in between. DNA of the CDR3: TGTGCCAGCAGTTACGGAGGGAGCGAGGGCAATGAGCAGTTCTTC. The encoded protein is CASSYGGSEGNEQFF.

The chain carries TRBV29-1 and TRBJ2-1, with D possibly matching TRBD2 (6 bases). Trimming took off 6 bases at V and 8 bases at J, with 23 bases between the two ends. This CDR3 is built from 15 residues. In germline, CDR1 is SQVTM, CDR2 ANQGSEA. CDR3 DNA: TGCAGCGTCTCATTGCCTGCCGGGAGTATCTATGAGCAGTTCTTC. Translated: CSVSLPAGSIYEQFF.

This clone was counted only a few times. J is TRBJ1-1 and V is TRBV7-2; 9 nucleotides align to TRBD1. This CDR3 comprises 14 residues. In germline, CDR1 is SGHTA, CDR2 FQGNSA. V lost 5 bases and J lost 4; bases outside the gene matches: 5. CDR3 amino acids: CASSRGQGITEAFF. In DNA, the CDR3 is TGTGCCAGCAGCCGCGGACAGGGGATCACTGAAGCTTTCTTT. Looking up the rest from reference TRBV7-2 and TRBJ1-1 gives the full variable domain: GAGVSQSPSNKVTEKGKDVELRCDPISGHTALYWYRQSLGQGLEFLIYFQGNSAPDKSGLPSDRFSAERTGGSVSTLTIQRTQQEDSAVYLCASSRGQGITEAFFGQGTRLTVV.

Here the CDR3 DNA reads TGTGCCAGCAGCCCTAGGAATACAGGGCCAAACACCGGGGAGCTGTTTTTT. Its translation is CASSPRNTGPNTGELFF. The chain recombines TRBV9 with TRBJ2-2; maybe TRBD1 (6 bases). Trimming cost V 4 bases and J 2 bases, with 18 bases left between them. This CDR3 is 17 amino acids long. Germline CDR1 is SGDLS and CDR2 is YYNGEE.

The chain carries TRBV7-8 and TRBJ2-7; TRBD1 matches 7 bases. CDR3 size: 15 residues. After removal of 0 bases from V and 1 base from J, the junction contained 3 bases not matched to a gene. Germline lookup yields CDR1 SGHVS and CDR2 FQNEAQ. In nucleotides, the CDR3 is TGTGCCAGCAGCTTAGCTCCGGGACAGTCCTACGAGCAGTACTTC. Its protein is CASSLAPGQSYEQYF.